Included here is one T cell receptor beta chain sequence, with context. This clonotype was counted only a few times. There is no known antigen for this receptor. No clone much larger than this one lies a single base away; base qualities are absent. These data originate in a study of T cell repertoires in cytomegalovirus infection (dated by TCRdb to between 2019 and 2020). Turning to the overall study: Alongside well-studied HLA-B-restricted epitopes, the peptide stimulations were aimed at recently identified HLA-C-restricted CMV epitopes, whose presentation resists viral immunomodulation. Donor HLA type was relevant to the analysis, because carriage of CMV infection together with the matching HLA type was indicated by public TCR beta signatures. What the authors observed across the whole study: Carriers of CMV infection plus the relevant HLA type were discriminated by the cumulative frequency of public TCR beta family members in the study cohort and in an independent roughly 370-donor cohort. In the ex vivo response, HLA-C-restricted CMV-specific TCR beta clonotypes were dominant, and in two of eight donors the single most frequent clonotype came from this HLA-C-restricted group.

Sequencing instrument: Illumina HiSeq 1500. TCRdb reprocessed the public reads (quality trimming at Q25 with fastp, clone calling with MiXCR) and kept in-frame beta chains. Every entry covers one CDR3 protein and lists the most common genes and DNA from its rows. Within this sample are 700,000 to 850,000 distinct CDR3 sequences, with approximately 32% of them counted one time only. The leading ten clones occupy over 10% of the sample. What the treatment or condition label conveys for this sample: in vitro stimulation with specific CMV peptide epitopes to enrich CMV-specific T cells. Taken from the germline V gene (reference sequence), the CDR1 and CDR2 loops are SEHNR and FQNEAQ. At the junction V is shortened by 1 base and J by 7 bases, with 5 bases in between. The CDR3 spans 12 residues, from the cysteine through the phenylalanine. The kept DNA is CDR3 alone, 36 bases in frame from the first base.

This specimen was cultured CD8+ T cells from PBMCs, taken from culture after CMV antigen stimulation. The sequence links TRBV7-9 to TRBJ1-3; the D gene is not confidently resolved. The TCR sequence derives from a human donor in good health (CMV status not recorded). Some clones in this sample may be carry-over from other donors' samples. The CDR3 has the sequence CASSLVQNTIYF. The DNA is as follows: TGTGCCAGCAGCTTAGTGCAGAACACCATATATTTT.